These T cell receptor beta chains were read from a single sample in a study of blood T cell repertoires in COVID-19. TCRdb's copy holds only in-frame clones and misses some; the assay was immunoSEQ multiplex PCR. The sample consists of fewer than 300,000 clones, approximately 91% of them appearing once. The source material was PBMCs or T cells enriched from blood (not recorded which). The source of these receptors is a woman between 40 and 55 years old with acute COVID-19. CDR3s include the opening cysteine and the closing phenylalanine or tryptophan. D genes are given only for firm matches. Size is omitted from some rows. Given values are once, few, many or a class for expanded clones.

abundance | j_gene | v_gene | d_gene | CDR3aa | CDR3nt
. | TRBJ1-2 | TRBV5-4 | TRBD1 | CASSLTGVLWSYTF | TGTGCCAGCAGCTTAACAGGGGTTCTATGGAGCTACACCTTC
. | TRBJ2-2 | TRBV9 | TRBD1 | CASSVGTGGTGELFF | TGTGCCAGCAGCGTAGGGACAGGGGGGACCGGGGAGCTGTTTTTT
. | TRBJ2-5 | TRBV4-2 | . | CASSQVGGETQYF | TGTGCCAGCAGCCAAGTGGGGGGAGAGACCCAGTACTTC
. | TRBJ2-7 | TRBV10-3 | TRBD2 | CAISDSGTRTYEQYF | TGTGCCATCAGTGACTCCGGGACTAGGACTTACGAGCAGTACTTC
. | TRBJ1-3 | TRBV7-2 | . | CASSLAAVQNTIYF | TGTGCCAGCAGCTTAGCGGCTGTGCAAAACACCATATATTTT
. | TRBJ2-7 | TRBV28 | TRBD2 | CASSTPRTSGFEQYF | TGTGCCAGCAGCACCCCTAGGACTAGCGGTTTCGAGCAGTACTTC
once | TRBJ1-5 | TRBV7-9 | . | CASSLDIQPQHF | TGTGCCAGCAGCTTAGACATTCAGCCCCAGCATTTT
. | TRBJ2-1 | TRBV28 | TRBD1 | CASSLHRGTPYNEQFF | TGTGCCAGCAGTTTACACAGGGGAACCCCCTACAATGAGCAGTTCTTC
. | TRBJ1-2 | TRBV2 | TRBD1 | CASSSLLSGQGYGYTF | TGTGCCAGCAGTTCCCTATTAAGCGGACAGGGTTATGGCTACACCTTC
. | TRBJ2-2 | TRBV11-3 | TRBD2 | CASSPHQTSGSRTGELFF | TGTGCCAGCAGCCCTCACCAAACTAGCGGGAGTAGGACCGGGGAGCTGTTTTTT
. | TRBJ1-2 | TRBV19 | . | CASSRDYNTYGYTF | TGTGCCAGTAGTAGGGACTACAACACCTATGGCTACACCTTC
. | TRBJ1-2 | TRBV11-3 | . | CASSLALQGSYGYTF | TGTGCCAGCAGCTTAGCACTACAGGGAAGCTATGGCTACACCTTC
. | TRBJ2-2 | TRBV7-2 | TRBD2 | CASRQTSGAYTGELFF | TGTGCCAGCAGACAGACTAGCGGGGCTTACACCGGGGAGCTGTTTTTT